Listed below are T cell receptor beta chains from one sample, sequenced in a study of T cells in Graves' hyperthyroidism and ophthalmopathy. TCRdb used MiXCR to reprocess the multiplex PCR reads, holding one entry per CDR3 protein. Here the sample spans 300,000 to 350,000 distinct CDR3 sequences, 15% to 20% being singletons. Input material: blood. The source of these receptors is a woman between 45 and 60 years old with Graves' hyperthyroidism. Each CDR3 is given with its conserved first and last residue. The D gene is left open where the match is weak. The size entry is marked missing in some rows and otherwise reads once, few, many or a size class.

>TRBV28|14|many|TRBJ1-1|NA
TGTGCCAGCAGTCAAACATGGGCCGGGGGTGAAGCTTTCTTT
CASSQTWAGGEAFF
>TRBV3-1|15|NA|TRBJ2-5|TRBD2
TGTGCCAGCAGCTTGACTAGCGGGTACCAAGAGACCCAGTACTTC
CASSLTSGYQETQYF
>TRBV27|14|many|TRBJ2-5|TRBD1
TGTGCCAGCAGTTTAAGGACAGGGTGGGAGACCCAGTACTTC
CASSLRTGWETQYF
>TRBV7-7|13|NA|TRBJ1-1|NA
TGTGCTAGCAGCCCTGGTTATGGGGCTGAAGCTTTCTTT
CASSPGYGAEAFF
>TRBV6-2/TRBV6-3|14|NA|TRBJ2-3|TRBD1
TGTGCCAGCAGGACGACAGGGGTCACAGATACGCAGTATTTT
CASRTTGVTDTQYF
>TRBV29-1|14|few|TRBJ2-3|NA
TGCAGCGTTGAATCGAGACTTAGCACAGATACGCAGTATTTT
CSVESRLSTDTQYF
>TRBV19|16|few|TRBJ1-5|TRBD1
TGTGCCAGTACGTTAATCCAAGGGACAGGGACTCAGCCCCAGCATTTT
CASTLIQGTGTQPQHF
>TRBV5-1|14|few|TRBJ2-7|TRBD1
TGCGCCAGCAGCGGCGGGACAGGGGGCGTCGAGCAGTACTTC
CASSGGTGGVEQYF
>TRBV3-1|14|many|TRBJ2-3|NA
TGTGCCAGCAGCCAAAGCCGGTCATCAGATACGCAGTATTTT
CASSQSRSSDTQYF
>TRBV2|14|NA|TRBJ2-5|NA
TGTGCCAGCAGTGAACGAAGGCAGGGAGAGACCCAGTACTTC
CASSERRQGETQYF
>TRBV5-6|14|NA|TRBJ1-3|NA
TGTGCCAGCAGCTACGGGACTCTCGGGAACACCATATATTTT
CASSYGTLGNTIYF
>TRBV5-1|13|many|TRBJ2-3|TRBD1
TGCGCCAGCAGTCGTCAGGGGGCATATACGCAGTATTTT
CASSRQGAYTQYF
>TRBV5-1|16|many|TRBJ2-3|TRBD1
TGCGCCAGCAGCAACCGGGACAGACGATCGAGCCCTACGCAGTATTTT
CASSNRDRRSSPTQYF
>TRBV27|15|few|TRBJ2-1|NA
TGTGCCAGCAGTCTGACTAGGGGAGTGTACAATGAGCAGTTCTTC
CASSLTRGVYNEQFF
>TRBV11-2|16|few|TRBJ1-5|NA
TGTGCCAGCAGCTTTGACTCCGGGGCCCTTAATCAGCCCCAGCATTTT
CASSFDSGALNQPQHF
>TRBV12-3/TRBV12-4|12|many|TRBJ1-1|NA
TGTGCCAGCAGTTTAGCCCGGTTTGAAGCTTTCTTT
CASSLARFEAFF
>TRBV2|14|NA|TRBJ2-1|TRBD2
TGTACCACGGGGCGGGGGGGGGTATACAATGAGCAGTTCTTC
CTTGRGGVYNEQFF
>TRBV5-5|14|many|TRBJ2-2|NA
TGTGCCAGCAGCTCCAGACTGGACACCGGGGAGCTGTTTTTT
CASSSRLDTGELFF
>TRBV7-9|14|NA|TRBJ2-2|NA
TGTGCCAGCTTGGGGGCCCCGAACACCGGGGAGCTGTTTTTT
CASLGAPNTGELFF
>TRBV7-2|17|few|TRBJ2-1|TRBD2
TGTGCCAGCAGCTTAGGGTTAGCGGGGGGGCCACGAAATGAGCAGTTCTTC
CASSLGLAGGPRNEQFF
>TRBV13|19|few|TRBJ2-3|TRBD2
TGTGCCAGCAGCTCGGGGCTAGCGGGGGCTAATGAGGGCACAGATACGCAGTATTTT
CASSSGLAGANEGTDTQYF
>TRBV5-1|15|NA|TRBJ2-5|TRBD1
TGCGCCAGCAGCTTGGAGGGACAGGGGACAGAGACCCAGTACTTC
CASSLEGQGTETQYF
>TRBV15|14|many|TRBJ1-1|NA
TGTGCCACCAGCAGAGTTCATACGAACACTGAAGCTTTCTTT
CATSRVHTNTEAFF
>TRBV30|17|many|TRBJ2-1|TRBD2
TGTGCCTGGAGTTACGGGACTAGCGGGAGTTTTTTGGATGAGCAGTTCTTC
CAWSYGTSGSFLDEQFF
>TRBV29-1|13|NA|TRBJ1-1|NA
TGCAGCGTTCTGACCGGAGGGGAGGCTGGAGCTTTCTTT
CSVLTGGEAGAFF
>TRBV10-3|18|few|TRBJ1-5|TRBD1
TGTGCCATCAGTGAGTCCCACAGGGGTTCTAGTGGCAATCAGCCCCAGCATTTT
CAISESHRGSSGNQPQHF
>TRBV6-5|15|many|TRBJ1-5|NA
TGTGCCAGCAGTTACTCGACGCAGGGCGATCAGCCCCAGCATTTT
CASSYSTQGDQPQHF
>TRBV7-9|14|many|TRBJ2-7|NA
TGTGCCAGCAGCAACCGGGACTCATCCTACGAGCAGTACTTC
CASSNRDSSYEQYF
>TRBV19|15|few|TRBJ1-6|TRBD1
TGTGCCAGCCGAAAAACCGGGACAGCCAATTCACCCCTCCACTTT
CASRKTGTANSPLHF
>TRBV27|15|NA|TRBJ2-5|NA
TGTGCCAGCAGTCCCCCGGGGACTTCCCAAGAGACCCAGTACTTC
CASSPPGTSQETQYF
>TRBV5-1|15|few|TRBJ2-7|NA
TGCGCCAGCAGCGTTACCGGGACCGCTTTTGGCGAGCAGTACTTC
CASSVTGTAFGEQYF
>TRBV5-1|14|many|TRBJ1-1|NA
TGCGCCAGCAGCCAGACAGTGATGAACACTGAAGCTTTCTTT
CASSQTVMNTEAFF
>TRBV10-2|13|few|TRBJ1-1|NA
TGCGCCAGCAGGAGGGGGATGAACACTGAAGCTTTCTTT
CASRRGMNTEAFF
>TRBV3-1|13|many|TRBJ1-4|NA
TGTGCCAGCAGCCAACCCGGTAATGAAAAACTGTTTTTT
CASSQPGNEKLFF
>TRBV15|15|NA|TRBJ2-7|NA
TGTGCCACCAGCGGTGCTACGGGATTTGATCCCGAGCAGTACTTC
CATSGATGFDPEQYF
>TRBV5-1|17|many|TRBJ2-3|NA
TGCGCCAGCAGCTTGGATCCCAGCGGGACACTCACGGATACGCAGTATTTT
CASSLDPSGTLTDTQYF
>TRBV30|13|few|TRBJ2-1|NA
TGTGCCCGGGCGTGGGGGAATTACAATGAGCAGTTCTTC
CARAWGNYNEQFF
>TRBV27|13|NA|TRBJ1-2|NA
TGTGCCAGCAGTTCCGGGGGGGAGGGTGGCTACACCTTC
CASSSGGEGGYTF
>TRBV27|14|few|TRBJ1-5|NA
TGTGCCAGCAGACAGGGATCTGTAAATCAGCCCCAGCATTTT
CASRQGSVNQPQHF
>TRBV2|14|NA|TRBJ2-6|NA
TGTGCCAGCAGTGGGGGGCCAGGGGCCAACGTCCTGACTTTC
CASSGGPGANVLTF
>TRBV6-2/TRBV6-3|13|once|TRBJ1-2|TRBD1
TGTGCCAGCAGTGCAGGGGGCAGCTATGGCTACACCTTC
CASSAGGSYGYTF
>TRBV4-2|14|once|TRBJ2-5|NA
TGTGCCAGCAGCCAAGATTACAGGGAGGGGACCCAGTACTTC
CASSQDYREGTQYF
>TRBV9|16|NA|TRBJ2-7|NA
TGTGCCAGCAGCGAAGGTATGGCAAGAAAAAACTACGAGCAGTACTTC
CASSEGMARKNYEQYF
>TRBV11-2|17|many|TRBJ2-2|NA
TGTGCCAGCAGCCCGGGACGATGGGACGCGAACACCGGGGAGCTGTTTTTT
CASSPGRWDANTGELFF
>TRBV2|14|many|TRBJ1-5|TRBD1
TGTGCCAGCGGAAGGGGGCAGCGCAATCAGCCCCAGCATTTT
CASGRGQRNQPQHF
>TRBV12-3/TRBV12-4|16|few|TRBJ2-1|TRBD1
TGTGCCAGCAGTGGCCGTTGGCAGGGGGCTGGCAATGAGCAGTTCTTC
CASSGRWQGAGNEQFF
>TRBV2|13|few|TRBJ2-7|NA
TGTGCCAGCAGTGGACCGGGGGTCAACGAGCAGTACTTC
CASSGPGVNEQYF
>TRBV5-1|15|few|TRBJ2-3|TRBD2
TGCGCCAGCAGCTTTTGGGGGGGGGACACAGATACGCAGTATTTT
CASSFWGGDTDTQYF
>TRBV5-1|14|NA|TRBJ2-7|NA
TGCGCCAGCAGCCGATCTCGACAGGTTGCCGAGCAGTACTTC
CASSRSRQVAEQYF
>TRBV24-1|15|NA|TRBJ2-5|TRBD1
TGTGCCACCAGTGATGCACGACAGGGTGGGGAGACCCAGTACTTC
CATSDARQGGETQYF
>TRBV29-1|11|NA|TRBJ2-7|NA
TGCAGCGCCGGGACACTGTGGGAGCAGTACTTC
CSAGTLWEQYF
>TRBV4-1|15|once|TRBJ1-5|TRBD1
TGCGCCAGCAGCCAATCCCAGGGGGTCCATCAGCCCCAGCATTTT
CASSQSQGVHQPQHF
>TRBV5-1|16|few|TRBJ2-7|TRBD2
TGCGCCAGCAGCTATGGGGACGGAGACGGGGGGGGCGAGCAGTACTTC
CASSYGDGDGGGEQYF
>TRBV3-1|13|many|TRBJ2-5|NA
TGTGCCAGCAGCCAAGAAGGACGAGAGACCCAGTACTTC
CASSQEGRETQYF
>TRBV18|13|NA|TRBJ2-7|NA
TGTGCCAGCTCACCTTCGTCAGGGATCGAGCAGTACTTC
CASSPSSGIEQYF
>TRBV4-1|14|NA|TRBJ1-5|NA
TGCGCCAGCAGCCATCTGGGGCGCAATCAGCCCCAGCATTTT
CASSHLGRNQPQHF
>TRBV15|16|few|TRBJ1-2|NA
TGTGCCACCAGCAGAGTGGTTTATGAGGTTCGGGATGGCTACACCTTC
CATSRVVYEVRDGYTF
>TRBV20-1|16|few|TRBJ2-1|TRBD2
TGCAGTGCTAGCGAGGATAGCGGGAGAAGGGGGAATGAGCAGTTCTTC
CSASEDSGRRGNEQFF
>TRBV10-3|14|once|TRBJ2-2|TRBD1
TGTGCCATCAAAGGAGACAGGGTTCCCGGGGAGCTGTTTTTT
CAIKGDRVPGELFF